Each of the 26 T cell receptor beta chains below was sequenced from the same sample in a study of blood T cell repertoires in COVID-19. The data were produced by immunoSEQ multiplex PCR, yet TCRdb's version contains in-frame clones alone and is incomplete. The sample yields 150,000 to 180,000 clones, about 90% seen once. The material sequenced was peripheral blood. These receptors were taken from a middle-aged man with acute or convalescent COVID-19.

The chain is built from TRBV3-1 (or the pseudogene TRBV3-2) and TRBJ1-2; D is unclear. V was pared by 1 base and J by 6 bases, with 9 bases between. Germline V gives CDR1 LGHDT, CDR2 YNNKEL (reference sequence). This CDR3 spans 13 amino acids. CDR3 DNA: TGTGCCAGCAGCCAAGTTGGAGAAGATGGCTACACCTTC. Its translation: CASSQVGEDGYTF.

The CDR3 sequence: CAWSVSGGSTPLHF. The CDR3 DNA is TGTGCCTGGAGTGTATCCGGGGGTTCGACACCCCTCCACTTT. The rearrangement links TRBV30 to TRBJ1-6; D possibly corresponds to TRBD1 (5 bases). Germline-derived CDR1 and CDR2 are GTSNPN and SVGIG (reference sequence). Trimming removed 0 bases from V and 11 bases from J, with 14 bases in between. This CDR3 is 14 amino acids long.

The rearrangement joins TRBV6-5 to TRBJ1-1, with 8 bases identical to TRBD1. Germline CDR1 MNHEY, CDR2 SVGAGI. CDR3 length: 14 residues. The trim removed 5 bases at V and 4 bases at J, leaving 6 bases unmatched. The CDR3 DNA reads TGTGCCAGCAGTCGGACAGGGTTGGGCACTGAAGCTTTCTTT. Its protein product is CASSRTGLGTEAFF.

This chain links TRBV27 with TRBJ2-7; TRBD2 aligns across 11 bases. From germline, CDR1 is MNHEY and CDR2 SMNVEV (reference sequence). Trimming cost V 2 bases and J 3 bases; bases outside gene matches: 3. The CDR3 has 15 amino acids. Here the CDR3 DNA reads TGTGCCAGCAGTTTACGACTAGCGGGGATCTACGAGCAGTACTTC. Translation: CASSLRLAGIYEQYF.

In this sample, this clone turned up a few times. In nucleotides, the CDR3 is TGCAGTGCTAGGCCCAGATATGGCTACACCTTC. Translation gives CSARPRYGYTF. The chain has TRBV20-1 and TRBJ1-2, with D unclear. CDR1 and CDR2 (germline): DFQATT, SNEGSKA (reference sequence). With 3 bases removed from V and 5 bases from J, the gap between germline ends came to 7 bases. This CDR3 has 11 amino acids.

This chain connects TRBV2 to TRBJ2-1; 7 nucleotides line up with TRBD1. The CDR3 runs 14 residues. Trimming cost V 7 bases and J 1 base; bases outside gene matches: 4. Per germline, CDR1 SNHLY and CDR2 FYNNEI. The CDR3 DNA reads TGTGCCAGCACCACAGGGGTGTCCTACAATGAGCAGTTCTTC. Translating it yields CASTTGVSYNEQFF.

V usage is TRBV6-2 or TRBV6-3 and J usage is TRBJ1-5, with 9 bases identical to TRBD1. After removal of 2 bases from V and 5 bases from J, the junction contained 7 bases not matched to a gene. The CDR3 runs to 16 residues. CDR1 is MNHEY, CDR2 SVGEGT, per germline. The CDR3 spells CASSYPVQGAYQPQHF. In DNA form, the CDR3 reads TGTGCCAGCAGTTACCCGGTACAGGGGGCCTATCAGCCCCAGCATTTT.

V is TRBV27 and J is TRBJ2-1; 12 bases line up with TRBD2. CDR3 size: 20 residues. The V and J ends lost 5 bases and 0 bases, in that order; junction bases with no gene match: 14. The germline V gene has CDR1 MNHEY and CDR2 SMNVEV (reference sequence). CDR3 protein: CASSPRLAGVGSSSYNEQFF. In DNA, the CDR3 is TGTGCCAGCAGTCCGAGACTAGCGGGAGTCGGTAGTAGCTCCTACAATGAGCAGTTCTTC.

Details on this clone: An end of the junction does not agree with germline; a read error may underlie this. J is TRBJ2-5 and V is TRBV7-7; TRBD2 matches at 11 bases. This CDR3 has 15 amino acids. Germline V gene lookup returns CDR1 SSHAT and CDR2 FNYEAQ (reference sequence). The CDR3 DNA reads TGTGCTAGCAGCCTAGCTCTAGCGGGGGGTGAGACCCAGTACTTC. This sequence encodes CASSLALAGGETQYF.

The genes are TRBV4-3 and TRBJ1-6, with D perhaps matching TRBD1 (5 bases). The CDR3 runs to 15 residues. Germline V gene data show CDR1 as LGHNA and CDR2 as YSLEER. V gave up 0 bases and J gave up 10 bases, with 13 bases separating them. CDR3 sequence: CASSQEGGGGSPLHF. DNA for the CDR3: TGCGCCAGCAGCCAAGAGGGGGGGGGAGGGTCACCCCTCCACTTT.

J is TRBJ1-5 and V is TRBV30; D is possibly TRBD1 (5 bases). Trimming stripped 1 base from V and 3 bases from J, with 10 bases between. The germline CDR1 and CDR2 sequences are GTSNPN and SVGIG (reference sequence). The CDR3 runs 14 residues. CDR3 sequence: CAWSGRGFNQPQHF. CDR3 DNA sequence: TGTGCCTGGAGTGGCCGGGGGTTCAATCAGCCCCAGCATTTT.

This chain uses TRBV4-3 with TRBJ2-1; 8 bases are a match to TRBD1. Germline-derived CDR1 and CDR2 are LGHNA and YSLEER. The length of the CDR3 is 15 residues. Unmatched junction bases numbered 8, after V lost 2 bases and J lost 8 bases. CDR3 loop: CASSQFQGALDEQFF. The CDR3 coding sequence is TGCGCCAGCAGCCAATTTCAGGGGGCGCTGGATGAGCAGTTCTTC.

V and J are TRBV11-2 and TRBJ1-1; weak D call: TRBD1 (5 bases). V gave up 5 bases and J gave up 6 bases, with 13 bases separating them. The CDR3 has 13 residues. Germline V gives CDR1 SGHAT, CDR2 FQNNGV. In DNA, the CDR3 is TGTGCCAGCAGCCCCGGGGGGTTATCTGAAGCTTTCTTT. Protein: CASSPGGLSEAFF.

The chain links TRBV18 to TRBJ1-1; 7 bases are shared with TRBD1. Germline CDR1 reads KGHSH; CDR2 reads LQKENI. The CDR3 covers 14 residues. V dropped 4 bases and J dropped 6; count of bases not matched to a gene: 8. CDR3 region: CASSLPGQSAEAFF. CDR3 nucleotide sequence: TGTGCCAGCTCACTCCCGGGACAGAGCGCTGAAGCTTTCTTT.

This clone appeared a single time. The chain employs TRBV30 and TRBJ1-6; D might be TRBD1 (6 bases). The germline V gene encodes CDR1 GTSNPN and CDR2 SVGIG (reference sequence). CDR3 size: 14 residues. Between the trimmed V and J ends, which lost 6 bases and 0 bases, there was a span of 9 bases. In DNA, the CDR3 is TGTGCCTGCGAGGGGGACTCCTATAATTCACCCCTCCACTTT. This gives the protein CACEGDSYNSPLHF.

This clone was counted a single time. The V call is TRBV5-4, the J call TRBJ2-7, with 12 bases fitting TRBD1. The V segment lost 5 bases and the J segment 6 bases; nucleotides outside the gene matches: 6. The CDR3 is 14 amino acids. Germline V gene data show CDR1 as SGHNT and CDR2 as YYREEE (reference sequence). The CDR3 bases are TGTGCCAGCAGATCCGGGACAGGGGGCCTCGAGCAGTACTTC. It yields the protein CASRSGTGGLEQYF.

The chain has TRBV5-4 and TRBJ2-1; 9 bases fit TRBD1. The junction had 7 bases not matched to a gene; V was cut back by 7 bases and J by 2 bases. The CDR3 runs 15 residues. Germline CDR1 and CDR2: SGHNT and YYREEE (reference sequence). As DNA, the CDR3 is TGTGCCAGCGGATCCGGGACAGGGACCTACAATGAGCAGTTCTTC. Protein product: CASGSGTGTYNEQFF.

The chain employs TRBV5-4 and TRBJ2-7, with 10 bases that match TRBD2. This CDR3 comprises 16 residues. Trimming at V came to 0 bases and at J to 0 bases, leaving 3 bases not matched to a gene. CDR1 and CDR2 (germline): SGHNT, YYREEE (reference sequence). CDR3 nucleotide sequence: TGTGCCAGCAGCTTGGGGGCTAGCGGGGGCTCCTACGAGCAGTACTTC. It codes for CASSLGASGGSYEQYF. The full variable domain, completed using reference TRBV5-4 and TRBJ2-7, is ETGVTQSPTHLIKTRGQQVTLRCSSQSGHNTVSWYQQALGQGPQFIFQYYREEENGRGNFPPRFSGLQFPNYSSELNVNALELDDSALYLCASSLGASGGSYEQYFGPGTRLTVT.

This chain joins TRBV10-2 and TRBJ2-7, with D uncertain. Germline V gene data show CDR1 as WSHSY and CDR2 as SAAADI. The CDR3 runs 11 residues. V was shortened by 11 bases and J by 3 bases, with 11 bases between the two germline ends. CDR3 sequence reads: CAGSRFYEQYF. CDR3 DNA sequence: TGCGCCGGTTCTAGATTCTACGAGCAGTACTTC.

The J gene is TRBJ2-4, the V gene TRBV7-2, with D perhaps TRBD2 (5 bases). The V end was cut by 5 bases, the J end by 0 bases, with 14 bases between. Germline CDR1 SGHTA, CDR2 FQGNSA. This CDR3 is built from 16 residues. CDR3 in DNA: TGTGCCAGCAGCGGAACTAGTGGGGTAGCCAAAAACATTCAGTACTTC. Its protein product is CASSGTSGVAKNIQYF.

A single count supports this clone. The chain couples TRBV28 to TRBJ1-5, with 7 bases matching TRBD1. This CDR3 has 15 amino acids. Germline CDR1 reads MDHEN; CDR2 reads SYDVKM. Trimming cost V 4 bases and J 3 bases; bases outside gene matches: 6. The CDR3 protein is CASSYRGPPNQPQHF. The CDR3, as DNA: TGTGCCAGCAGTTACAGGGGACCCCCCAATCAGCCCCAGCATTTT.

This clone has only one observation. The V call is TRBV7-2, the J call TRBJ2-1, with TRBD2 as a possible D gene (7 bases). Germline CDR1 reads SGHTA; CDR2 reads FQGNSA. Trimming took off 1 base at V and 4 bases at J, with 14 bases between the two ends. The CDR3 extends over 16 amino acids. The chain's CDR3 is CASSLGWGGTYNEQFF. The CDR3 region has the DNA TGTGCCAGCAGCTTAGGGTGGGGGGGCACTTACAATGAGCAGTTCTTC.

This clone was seen a few times. V usage is TRBV29-1 and J usage is TRBJ2-3; the D gene is possibly TRBD2 (6 bases). CDR1 and CDR2 (germline): SQVTM, ANQGSEA. Trimming removed 6 bases at V and 6 bases at J, with 16 bases between. The CDR3 extends over 13 amino acids. The CDR3 DNA follows: TGCAGCGTGAGCAGACTAGTATCTGATACGCAGTATTTT. Residues: CSVSRLVSDTQYF.

The chain recombines TRBV7-8 with TRBJ1-2, with D perhaps matching TRBD1 (5 bases). Germline loops: CDR1 SGHVS, CDR2 FQNEAQ. CDR3 length: 16 residues. With 4 bases removed from V and 4 bases from J, the gap between germline ends came to 19 bases. This CDR3 is CASSSRLGGRGYGYTF. CDR3 bases: TGTGCCAGCAGCTCTAGATTGGGGGGGAGGGGCTATGGCTACACCTTC.

The CDR3 loop reads CASSHGTIGPSEQYV. In DNA form, the CDR3 reads TGTGCCAGCAGCCACGGGACAATCGGGCCCTCCGAGCAGTACGTC. The genes are TRBV6-5 and TRBJ2-7; TRBD1 is a possible D gene (6 bases). V lost 6 bases and J lost 6, with 21 bases in between. This CDR3 region has 15 residues. The germline V gene has CDR1 MNHEY and CDR2 SVGAGI.

V is TRBV11-2 and J is TRBJ2-1, with D tentatively TRBD1 (6 bases). Trimming cost V 3 bases and J 5 bases, with 11 bases left between them. From germline, CDR1 is SGHAT and CDR2 FQNNGV. The CDR3 consists of 14 residues. The CDR3 protein is CASSFAGVNNEQFF. DNA for the CDR3: TGTGCCAGCAGCTTTGCAGGGGTCAACAATGAGCAGTTCTTC.